One sample yielded the 27 T cell receptor beta chains listed below, sequenced in a study of blood T cell repertoires in COVID-19 (dated by TCRdb to about 2020). The library was produced with the immunoSEQ multiplex PCR assay. Sourced from immuneACCESS, this table was stored by TCRdb with only in-frame sequences that have V and J called. A share of the clones is absent; for the studies checked, an unresolved V gene accounts for under half, and the remainder has no known explanation. This sample gives some 80,000 clones in total; 75% to 85% of them show up just once. The ten largest clones capture around a tenth of the sample. The source material was peripheral blood. The receptors come from a man in his fifties with COVID-19, enrolled during active disease.

V is TRBV19 and J is TRBJ1-3, with D maybe TRBD1 (5 bases). The CDR3 totals 15 residues. Trimming left V 5 bases short and J 0 bases short, with 11 bases between. CDR1 is LNHDA, CDR2 SQIVND, per germline (reference sequence). CDR3 nucleotides: TGTGCCAGTAGTGCTGCGACAGACTCTGGAAACACCATATATTTT. Translation gives CASSAATDSGNTIYF.

This chain links TRBV6-5 with TRBJ2-1; D might be TRBD1 (7 bases). This CDR3 is 15 amino acids long. V lost 5 bases, J lost 5 bases, and 16 bases lay in between. The germline gives CDR1 MNHEY, CDR2 SVGAGI. The CDR3 is CASSRAGTVNNEQFF. CDR3 coding DNA: TGTGCCAGCAGTCGGGCGGGGACAGTCAACAATGAGCAGTTCTTC.

J is TRBJ2-1 and V is TRBV18; D is undetermined. The CDR3 is made up of 11 amino acids. V dropped 3 bases and J dropped 8 bases, with 5 bases sitting between them. Germline CDR1 reads KGHSH; CDR2 reads LQKENI. DNA for the CDR3: TGTGCCAGCTCACCCCTAGATGAGCAGTTCTTC. Translating gives CASSPLDEQFF.

This clone was counted a single time. The junction shows a germline mismatch at one end, possibly a read error. The chain combines TRBV18 with TRBJ2-3, with 12 positions matching TRBD1. The CDR3 totals 15 residues. Germline V gene lookup returns CDR1 KGHSH and CDR2 LQKENI. The CDR3 loop reads CASSPGQGATVTQYF. The DNA for the CDR3 is TGTGCCAGCTCACCGGGACAGGGGGCGACAGTTACGCAGTATTTT.

This clone was seen only a few times. The gene calls are TRBV4-1 and TRBJ1-1, with TRBD1 identical over 8 bases. The CDR3 totals 16 residues. V lost 3 bases, J lost 1 base, and 7 bases stayed unmatched. Germline CDR1 MGHRA, CDR2 YSYEKL. CDR3 coding DNA: TGCGCCAGCAGCCATTCCGGACAGGGCGGGAACACTGAAGCTTTCTTT. It is translated as CASSHSGQGGNTEAFF.

CDR3 sequence: CATRAAGGTGELFF. The CDR3 DNA reads TGTGCCACTCGAGCGGCGGGGGGCACCGGGGAGCTGTTTTTT. This chain uses TRBV6-5 with TRBJ2-2, with 8 bases fitting TRBD2. Germline V CDR1 and CDR2: MNHEY, SVGAGI. CDR3 length: 14 residues. The V gene end was trimmed by 10 bases and the J gene end by 4 bases; junction bases not matched to a gene: 8.

This clone has only one observation. The chain joins TRBV6-5 to TRBJ1-6, with a tentative D call TRBD1 (5 bases). CDR3 size: 14 residues. V was cut by 4 bases and J by 14 bases, with 18 bases left in between. Per germline, CDR1 MNHEY and CDR2 SVGAGI. Written as DNA, the CDR3 is TGTGCCAGCAGTTCGTCGGACACACCGGGGGCCCTCCACTTT. This gives the protein CASSSSDTPGALHF.

The chain carries TRBV28 and TRBJ1-2, with 7 bases aligning to TRBD1. CDR1 MDHEN and CDR2 SYDVKM come from the germline V gene. The trim removed 3 bases at V and 5 bases at J, leaving 9 bases unmatched. The CDR3 is made up of 15 amino acids. The CDR3 DNA is TGTGCCAGCAGTTTCTCCGGGACAGTTGGATATGGCTACACCTTC. This codes for CASSFSGTVGYGYTF.

The chain links TRBV19 to TRBJ2-1; 7 nucleotides agree with TRBD2. Trimming removed 7 bases from V and 2 bases from J; junction bases left unmatched: 11. The CDR3 has 16 residues. Germline CDR1 and CDR2: LNHDA and SQIVND (reference sequence). CDR3 DNA sequence: TGTGCCAGTACTAGCGGACCCGACCCCCCCTACAATGAGCAGTTCTTC. Its protein is CASTSGPDPPYNEQFF.

The chain combines TRBV6-5 with TRBJ2-7; D is perhaps TRBD1 (6 bases). Looked up from germline, CDR1 is MNHEY and CDR2 is SVGAGI. V was trimmed by 4 bases and J by 7 bases, leaving 20 bases between them. This CDR3 is built from 15 residues. The CDR3 loop is CASSFRDTVPREQYF. The CDR3 coding sequence is TGTGCCAGCAGTTTTCGGGACACGGTCCCCCGGGAGCAGTACTTC.

This rearrangement joins TRBV2 to TRBJ2-1, with TRBD1 as a possible D gene (5 bases). V was trimmed by 10 bases and J by 3 bases, leaving 19 bases between them. The CDR3 extends over 15 amino acids. CDR1 SNHLY and CDR2 FYNNEI come from the germline V gene. CDR3 sequence (DNA): TGTGCCACTGAAGGGGCTGGAATCGACTACAATGAGCAGTTCTTC. Translation: CATEGAGIDYNEQFF.

CDR3 protein: CASSPPPGQGADWDTQYF. Written as DNA, the CDR3 is TGTGCCAGCTCACCACCCCCGGGACAGGGGGCGGATTGGGATACGCAGTATTTT. The chain couples TRBV18 to TRBJ2-3; 12 bases are shared with TRBD1. CDR1 is KGHSH and CDR2 is LQKENI in the germline V gene. The CDR3 has 18 residues. V trimming: 0 bases; J trimming: 6 bases; junction bases outside the gene matches: 10.

The V call is TRBV2, the J call TRBJ2-7; the D is unclear. V lost 6 bases to trimming and J lost 0 bases, with 3 bases between them. The germline V gene has CDR1 SNHLY and CDR2 FYNNEI. The CDR3 contains 11 residues. The CDR3 coding sequence is TGTGCCAGCAGACTCTCCTACGAGCAGTACTTC. It specifies CASRLSYEQYF.

V usage is TRBV6-5 and J usage is TRBJ1-5, with D tentatively TRBD1 (5 bases). The CDR3 has 14 amino acids. From germline, CDR1 is MNHEY and CDR2 SVGAGI. V was pared by 6 bases and J by 4 bases, with 13 bases between. As DNA, the CDR3 is TGTGCCAGCAGCCAGTTGGGGCGGAATCAGCCCCAGCATTTT. It encodes CASSQLGRNQPQHF.

This clone appeared a few times. The gene calls are TRBV7-9 and TRBJ1-4, with 7 bases lining up with TRBD1. Germline lookup yields CDR1 SEHNR and CDR2 FQNEAQ (reference sequence). Trimming at V came to 3 bases and at J to 6 bases, leaving 4 bases not matched to a gene. This CDR3 is 14 amino acids long. In DNA, the CDR3 is TGTGCCAGCAGCTTTAGGGGGCTTGATGAAAAACTGTTTTTT. It yields the protein CASSFRGLDEKLFF.

This chain connects TRBV7-8 to TRBJ1-1, with unresolved D. CDR1 and CDR2 from the germline V gene are SGHVS and FQNEAQ. With 4 bases removed from V and 6 bases from J, the gap between germline ends came to 18 bases. The CDR3 totals 15 residues. CDR3 nucleotide sequence: TGTGCCAGCAGCTCATACACGGGAACTGGGCCTGAAGCTTTCTTT. This translates into CASSSYTGTGPEAFF.

The rearrangement links TRBV5-6 to TRBJ2-7; 8 nucleotides agree with TRBD1. Trimming cost V 0 bases and J 6 bases; bases outside gene matches: 17. Germline V CDR1 and CDR2: SGHDT, YYEEEE. The CDR3 spans 18 residues. In DNA form, the CDR3 reads TGTGCCAGCAGCTTGGAGTCACCACGACAGGGGCCTCTGATCGAGCAGTACTTC. As protein: CASSLESPRQGPLIEQYF.

CDR3 nucleotides: TGTGCCAGCTCACTTCAGGGATCCCTCACTGAAGCTTTCTTT. Translating it yields CASSLQGSLTEAFF. The chain is built from TRBV18 and TRBJ1-1; a possible D gene is TRBD1 (5 bases). The V gene lost 4 bases and the J gene lost 4 bases, with 13 bases spanning the gap. Germline V gene lookup returns CDR1 KGHSH and CDR2 LQKENI. The CDR3 totals 14 residues.

V and J are TRBV7-2 and TRBJ2-7, with 7 bases identical to TRBD2. The length of the CDR3 is 15 residues. Unmatched junction bases numbered 4, after V lost 2 bases and J lost 0 bases. Per the germline V gene, CDR1 is SGHTA and CDR2 is FQGNSA. CDR3 bases: TGTGCCAGCAGCTTAAGGCGGGAGAACTCCTACGAGCAGTACTTC. Translation gives CASSLRRENSYEQYF.

This chain links TRBV4-1 with TRBJ1-5; D gene uncertain. The V gene's germline CDR1 is MGHRA and CDR2 YSYEKL. This CDR3 has 15 amino acids. V was shortened by 0 bases and J by 0 bases, with 6 bases between the two germline ends. This CDR3 is CASSQEEGSNQPQHF. The CDR3 nucleotides read TGCGCCAGCAGCCAAGAAGAGGGTAGCAATCAGCCCCAGCATTTT.

This chain connects TRBV5-1 to TRBJ1-2; D might be TRBD1 (5 bases). The CDR3 runs 15 residues. From germline, CDR1 is SGHRS and CDR2 YFSETQ. V was pared by 4 bases and J by 5 bases, with 18 bases between. CDR3 sequence (DNA): TGCGCCAGCAGCCCCCCCGAGACGGAGGGGTATGGCTACACCTTC. It is translated as CASSPPETEGYGYTF.

V and J are TRBV6-5 and TRBJ1-2; D is possibly TRBD1 (6 bases). This CDR3 has 14 residues. Germline-derived CDR1 and CDR2 are MNHEY and SVGAGI. Trimming took off 7 bases at V and 4 bases at J, with 16 bases between the two ends. The CDR3 reads CASMYRVRGYGYTF. DNA for the CDR3: TGTGCCAGCATGTACAGGGTTCGTGGCTATGGCTACACCTTC.

This chain uses TRBV28 with TRBJ1-1; D not resolved. Looked up from germline, CDR1 is MDHEN and CDR2 is SYDVKM. V was cut by 7 bases and J by 7 bases, with 19 bases left in between. The CDR3 runs to 14 residues. CDR3 coding DNA: TGTGCCAGCAACGTCAGGTTGAGGGTATTTGAAGCTTTCTTT. This gives the protein CASNVRLRVFEAFF.

This clone was counted once. This rearrangement joins TRBV7-9 to TRBJ2-1; weak D call: TRBD2 (6 bases). The V gene's germline CDR1 is SEHNR and CDR2 FQNEAQ (reference sequence). This CDR3 has 16 residues. Deletions cut 5 bases from V and 0 bases from J, with 14 bases between. The CDR3 DNA sequence: TGTGCCAGCAGCGCCGTCGGGGGAAGCTCCTACAATGAGCAGTTCTTC. Residues: CASSAVGGSSYNEQFF.

Here the CDR3 reads CSVARDGTQYF. For the CDR3, the DNA is TGCAGCGTGGCCCGGGATGGGACCCAGTACTTC. The chain employs TRBV29-1 and TRBJ2-5, with a weak D call TRBD2 (5 bases). Germline assignment: CDR1 SQVTM and CDR2 ANQGSEA. V dropped 6 bases and J dropped 7 bases, with 12 bases sitting between them. There are 11 residues in the CDR3.

The rearrangement joins TRBV6-5 to TRBJ2-3, with 13 bases fitting TRBD2. V dropped 6 bases and J dropped 4; count of bases not matched to a gene: 4. Germline V gives CDR1 MNHEY, CDR2 SVGAGI. The length of the CDR3 is 15 residues. CDR3 in DNA: TGTGCCAGCAGAGGACTAGCGGGAGTTGCAGATACGCAGTATTTT. This encodes CASRGLAGVADTQYF.

The V gene is TRBV19, the J gene TRBJ2-7; a possible D gene is TRBD1 (6 bases). Germline-derived CDR1 and CDR2 are LNHDA and SQIVND (reference sequence). The V end was cut by 4 bases, the J end by 0 bases, with 13 bases between. This CDR3 contains 15 residues. The CDR3 DNA is TGTGCCAGTAGTAGCGACAGGCGATCCTCCTACGAGCAGTACTTC. It encodes CASSSDRRSSYEQYF.